The clone carrying this T cell receptor beta chain was found many times. Amplification yielded TCR beta CDR3 regions, with RNA transcripts as the source. HTBI primers drove first-round RT-PCR of the TCR CDR3. TCRdb analysed the multiplex PCR reads with MiXCR anew, one entry per CDR3 protein. The sample yields a few hundred thousand distinct CDR3 sequences, just under 15% seen once. Fresh peripheral blood, more than 8 ml of it, supplied the PBMCs. This sample was taken from a study of T cells in Graves' hyperthyroidism and ophthalmopathy. V lost 5 bases and J lost 5; bases outside the gene matches: 5. This CDR3 is 13 amino acids long. The germline V gene has CDR1 MDHEN and CDR2 SYDVKM.

The chain employs TRBV28 and TRBJ1-2, with 7 nucleotides matching TRBD1. The origin of this receptor is a woman aged 30 to 39 with Graves' hyperthyroidism. Material for sequencing was blood. The CDR3 sequence is CASSGDSLYGYTF. The CDR3 DNA reads as TGTGCCAGCAGTGGGGACAGTTTATATGGCTACACCTTC.